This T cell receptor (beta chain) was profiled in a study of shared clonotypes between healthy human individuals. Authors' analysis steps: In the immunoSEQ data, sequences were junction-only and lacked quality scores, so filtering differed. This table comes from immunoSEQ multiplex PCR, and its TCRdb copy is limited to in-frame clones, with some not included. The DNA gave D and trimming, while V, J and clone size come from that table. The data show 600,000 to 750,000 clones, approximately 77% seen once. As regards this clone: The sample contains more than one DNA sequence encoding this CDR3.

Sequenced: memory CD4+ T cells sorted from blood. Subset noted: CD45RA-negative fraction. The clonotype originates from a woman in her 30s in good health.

CDR3 in amino acids: CASSEQGEQFF. CDR3 nucleotide sequence: TGTGCCAGCAGCGAACAGGGGGAACAGTTCTTC. V gene TRBV5-4 combines with J gene TRBJ2-1; 8 bases map to TRBD1. Trimming removed 4 bases from V and 13 bases from J; junction bases left unmatched: 4. This CDR3 region has 11 residues. Germline CDR1 reads SGHNT; CDR2 reads YYREEE (reference sequence).